This TCR beta chain was retrieved from a study of T cell responses to AZD1222 COVID-19 vaccine. As for this clone: What it binds is not known.

Clones were read by immunoSEQ multiplex PCR, and TCRdb kept only the in-frame ones, dropping some. The repertoire has around 130,000 clones, over 75% of them found once; the top ten carry over 2.5%. Whole-study results and caveats: CD4 TCRs covered the whole spike, strongest at regions 160-218 and 743-854.

The trim removed 2 bases at V and 3 bases at J, leaving 3 bases unmatched. Germline CDR1 LGHNA, CDR2 YNFKEQ. The CDR3 contains 15 residues. The sample in question was peripheral blood, obtained on day 0 of AZD1222 vaccination. This receptor was identified in an adult in good health. The rearrangement joins TRBV4-2 to TRBJ2-7; 11 nucleotides align to TRBD2. The CDR3 DNA sequence: TGTGCCAGCAGCCAATGGCTAGCGGGGGGCTACGAGCAGTACTTC. Its protein is CASSQWLAGGYEQYF.